The 15 T cell receptor beta chains in this list originate from one sample, sequenced in a study of post-analysis software for immune sequencing data (dated by TCRdb to between 2014 and 2017). Library creation used PCR. The sequencing machine was an Illumina HiSeq 2500. To reduce PCR and sequencing biases, unique molecular identifiers were built into the TCR beta cDNA libraries. TCRdb reprocessing: public reads trimmed at Q25 with fastp, clones called with MiXCR, in-frame beta chains kept. Identical CDR3 protein sequences are pooled into one entry, listed with their most common genes and DNA. This sample comprises hundreds of thousands of distinct CDR3 sequences, less than 40% of them detected only once. Over 10% of the sample is in the top ten clones. What the authors observed across the whole study: Roughly 5 TRBV segments, including TRBV5-6, TRBV5-1 and TRBV20-1, were significantly more frequent in patients than controls.

These TCRs are of unknown antigen specificity. Sequencing input: blood. These receptors came from a girl aged 5-17 years with multiple sclerosis.

The chain carries TRBV4-3 and TRBJ2-5, with 7 nucleotides matching TRBD2. The V segment lost 4 bases and the J segment 5 bases; nucleotides outside the gene matches: 10. CDR1 LGHNA and CDR2 YSLEER come from the germline V gene. The CDR3 spans 15 residues. CDR3 region: CASSLAGTTYETQYF. CDR3 nucleotides: TGCGCCAGCAGCCTCGCCGGGACTACTTATGAGACCCAGTACTTC.

The rearrangement uses TRBV24-1 and TRBJ1-2; D gene ambiguous. The V gene lost 8 bases and the J gene lost 5 bases, with 11 bases spanning the gap. This CDR3 comprises 12 residues. Per the germline V gene, CDR1 is KGHDR and CDR2 is SFDVKD. The CDR3 protein is CATIAPSYGYTF. CDR3 in DNA: TGTGCCACCATCGCCCCTTCATATGGCTACACCTTC.

The chain is built from TRBV12-3 or TRBV12-4 and TRBJ1-2; tentatively, D is TRBD1 (5 bases). The CDR3 extends over 14 amino acids. With 5 bases removed from V and 3 bases from J, the gap between germline ends came to 13 bases. The CDR3 sequence: CASSSYGTDYGYTF. CDR3 sequence (DNA): TGTGCCAGCAGTAGCTACGGGACGGACTATGGCTACACCTTC.

CDR3 in amino acids: CSANNGAGTGYTF. The CDR3 DNA reads as TGCAGTGCTAATAATGGCGCGGGTACTGGCTACACCTTC. The chain combines TRBV20-1 with TRBJ1-2, with no clear D. This CDR3 region has 13 residues. Germline V gene sequence: CDR1 DFQATT, CDR2 SNEGSKA (reference sequence). The V end was cut by 4 bases, the J end by 7 bases, with 16 bases between.

V usage is TRBV27 and J usage is TRBJ1-5; TRBD1 is a possible D gene (5 bases). In germline, CDR1 is MNHEY, CDR2 SMNVEV (reference sequence). Trimming took off 1 base at V and 1 base at J, with 14 bases between the two ends. This CDR3 comprises 17 residues. In DNA, the CDR3 is TGTGCCAGCAGTTTATTCCGGGAGGGGATGAGCAATCAGCCCCAGCATTTT. Translation: CASSLFREGMSNQPQHF.

There are a few counts of this clonotype. The chain recombines TRBV4-1 with TRBJ2-2, with 9 bases aligning to TRBD1. The CDR3 covers 18 residues. Trimming at V came to 1 base and at J to 6 bases, leaving 12 bases not matched to a gene. CDR1 and CDR2 from the germline V gene are MGHRA and YSYEKL. CDR3 protein: CASSQGFPRTGVSGELFF. CDR3 coding DNA: TGCGCCAGCAGCCAAGGATTCCCCCGGACAGGGGTGTCCGGGGAGCTGTTTTTT.

For this clonotype: The germline gene is not matched at one end of the junction; a read error may be the cause. The chain uses TRBV20-1 and TRBJ1-5; 10 positions agree with TRBD1. Germline CDR1 and CDR2: DFQATT and SNEGSKA (reference sequence). The CDR3 spans 15 residues. The CDR3, as DNA: TGCAGTGTTAGACAGGGGGCCCTCTCCAATCAGCCCCAGCATTTT. The encoded protein is CSVRQGALSNQPQHF.

V gene TRBV28 combines with J gene TRBJ2-3; weak D call: TRBD1 (5 bases). The V and J ends lost 6 bases and 6 bases respectively, with 16 bases between them. Germline values: CDR1 MDHEN, CDR2 SYDVKM. The CDR3 runs to 14 residues. The chain's CDR3 is CASRIGARYDTQYF. In DNA form, the CDR3 reads TGTGCCAGCAGAATAGGGGCCCGGTACGATACGCAGTATTTT.

CDR3 bases: TGTGCCAGCAGCCTTCTCCCCGGGGGGGACATTCAGTACTTC. This sequence encodes CASSLLPGGDIQYF. The V gene is TRBV5-6, the J gene TRBJ2-4, with TRBD2 matching over 8 bases. The CDR3 is 14 residues long. Germline V lookup: CDR1 SGHDT, CDR2 YYEEEE. V was pared by 4 bases and J by 8 bases, with 8 bases of the junction left unmatched.

V gene TRBV6-5 combines with J gene TRBJ1-5; possible D gene TRBD1, 6 bases. CDR3 size: 15 residues. Germline V gene sequence: CDR1 MNHEY, CDR2 SVGAGI. V dropped 5 bases and J dropped 0 bases, with 11 bases sitting between them. CDR3 sequence: CASSEQGNSNQPQHF. The CDR3 DNA reads TGTGCCAGCAGTGAACAGGGAAATAGCAATCAGCCCCAGCATTTT.

The chain links TRBV5-5 to TRBJ2-6; tentatively, D is TRBD1 (7 bases). Germline V lookup: CDR1 SGHKS, CDR2 YYEKEE (reference sequence). Trimming left V 0 bases short and J 2 bases short, with 12 bases between. The CDR3 runs to 17 residues. Here the CDR3 DNA reads TGTGCCAGCAGCTTGGGACAGGGAGGTACTGGGGCCAACGTCCTGACTTTC. Translation gives CASSLGQGGTGANVLTF.

V gene TRBV12-3 or TRBV12-4 combines with J gene TRBJ1-3; 8 nucleotides align to TRBD1. The CDR3 sequence is 16 residues long. Unmatched junction bases numbered 7, after V lost 6 bases and J lost 0 bases. The CDR3 DNA reads as TGTGCCAGCAGCCCCCGACAGGGGCCCTCTGGAAACACCATATATTTT. It is translated as CASSPRQGPSGNTIYF.

In its sample, this clonotype was seen a few times. The chain uses TRBV29-1 and TRBJ2-5; the D gene is possibly TRBD1 (6 bases). With the DNA end fitting TRBJ2-7 better, the J assignment may be wrong. Germline V CDR1 and CDR2: SQVTM, ANQGSEA. CDR3 length equals 13 residues. For the CDR3, the DNA is TGCAGCGGCCTCAAAGGACAGACGAGCGAGCAGTACTTC. As protein: CSGLKGQTSEQYF.

The sample holds many counts of this clonotype. V gene TRBV4-2 combines with J gene TRBJ2-7; maybe TRBD1 (5 bases). Per germline, CDR1 LGHNA and CDR2 YNFKEQ. The CDR3 length is 16 residues. The ends were cut back, 0 bases at V and 6 bases at J, with 18 bases in the middle. The CDR3 here is CASSQEGQLQPGEQYF. For the CDR3, the DNA is TGTGCCAGCAGCCAAGAGGGGCAACTCCAGCCGGGCGAGCAGTACTTC.

The chain carries TRBV7-6 and TRBJ2-7; 7 positions match TRBD2. The CDR3 extends over 16 amino acids. Germline CDR1 is SGHVS and CDR2 is FNYEAQ. V lost 0 bases and J lost 6; bases outside the gene matches: 11. The CDR3, as DNA: TGTGCCAGCAGCTTAGCGCCCCGGACTAGTCTCGGCGAGCAGTACTTC. This encodes CASSLAPRTSLGEQYF.